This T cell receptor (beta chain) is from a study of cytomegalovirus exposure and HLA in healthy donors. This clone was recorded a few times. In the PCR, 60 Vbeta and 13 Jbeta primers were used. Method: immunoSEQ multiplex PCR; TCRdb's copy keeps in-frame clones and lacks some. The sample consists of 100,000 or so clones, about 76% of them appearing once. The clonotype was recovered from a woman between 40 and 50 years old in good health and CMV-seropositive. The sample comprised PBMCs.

CDR3 coding DNA: TGCAGCGTTGAAGTCCAAACAGAGAACAATTACTATGGCTACACCTTC. Protein: CSVEVQTENNYYGYTF. The V gene is TRBV29-1, the J gene TRBJ1-2; D call uncertain. Trimming left V 1 base short and J 3 bases short, with 18 bases between. Germline-derived CDR1 and CDR2 are SQVTM and ANQGSEA. This CDR3 spans 16 amino acids.